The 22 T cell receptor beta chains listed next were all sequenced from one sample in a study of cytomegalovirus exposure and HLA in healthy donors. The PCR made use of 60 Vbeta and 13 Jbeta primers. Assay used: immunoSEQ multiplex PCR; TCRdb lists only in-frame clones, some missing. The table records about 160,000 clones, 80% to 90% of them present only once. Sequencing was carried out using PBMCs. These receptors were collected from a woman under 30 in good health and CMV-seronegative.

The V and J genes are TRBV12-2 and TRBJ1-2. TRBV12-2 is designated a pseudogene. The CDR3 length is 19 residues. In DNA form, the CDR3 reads TGTGCAAGTCGCCCAAGACGGATATTGCCGTCGGAGCTCGTCTATGGCTACACCTTC. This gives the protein CASRPRRILPSELVYGYTF.

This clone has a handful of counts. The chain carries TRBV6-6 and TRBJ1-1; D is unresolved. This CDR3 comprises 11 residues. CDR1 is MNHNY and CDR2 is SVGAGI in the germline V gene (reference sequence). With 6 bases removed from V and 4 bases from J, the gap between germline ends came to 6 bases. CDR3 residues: CASSWSTEAFF. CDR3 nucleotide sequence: TGTGCCAGCAGCTGGAGCACTGAAGCTTTCTTT.

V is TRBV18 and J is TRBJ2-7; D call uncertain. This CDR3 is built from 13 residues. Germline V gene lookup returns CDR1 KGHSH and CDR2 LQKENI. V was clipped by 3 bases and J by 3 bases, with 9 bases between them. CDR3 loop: CASSPTEHYEQYF. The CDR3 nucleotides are TGTGCCAGCTCACCGACGGAGCACTACGAGCAGTACTTC.

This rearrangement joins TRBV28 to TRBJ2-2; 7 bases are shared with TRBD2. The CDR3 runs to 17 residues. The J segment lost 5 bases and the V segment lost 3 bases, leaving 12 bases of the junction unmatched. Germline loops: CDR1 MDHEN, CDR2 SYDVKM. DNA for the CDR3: TGTGCCAGCAGTTTCCGGGACTACCCGATTGGGACCGGGGAGCTGTTTTTT. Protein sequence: CASSFRDYPIGTGELFF.

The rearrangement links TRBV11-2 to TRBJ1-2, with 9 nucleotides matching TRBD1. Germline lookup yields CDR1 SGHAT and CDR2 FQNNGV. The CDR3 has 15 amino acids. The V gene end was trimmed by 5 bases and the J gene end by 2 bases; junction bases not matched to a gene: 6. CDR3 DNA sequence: TGTGCCAGCAGCCCCGGGACAGGGATGAACTATGGCTACACCTTC. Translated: CASSPGTGMNYGYTF.

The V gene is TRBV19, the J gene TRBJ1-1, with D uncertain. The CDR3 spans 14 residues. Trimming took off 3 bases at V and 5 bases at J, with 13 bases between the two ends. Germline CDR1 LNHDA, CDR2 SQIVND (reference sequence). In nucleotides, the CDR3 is TGTGCCAGTAGTATGGTCGTGGAGGGAACTGAAGCTTTCTTT. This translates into CASSMVVEGTEAFF.

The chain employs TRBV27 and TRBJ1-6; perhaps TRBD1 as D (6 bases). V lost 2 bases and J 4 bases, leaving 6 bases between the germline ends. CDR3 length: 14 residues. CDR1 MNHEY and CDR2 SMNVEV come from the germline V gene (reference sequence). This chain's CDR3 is CASSLRGYNSPLHF. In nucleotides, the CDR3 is TGTGCCAGCAGTTTAAGGGGGTATAATTCACCCCTCCACTTT.

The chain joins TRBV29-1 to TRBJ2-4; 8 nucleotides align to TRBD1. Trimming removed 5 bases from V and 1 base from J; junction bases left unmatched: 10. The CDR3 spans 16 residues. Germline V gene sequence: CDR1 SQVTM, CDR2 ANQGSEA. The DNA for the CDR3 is TGCAGCGTTCAGAGATCGACAGGGGCGGCCAAAAACATTCAGTACTTC. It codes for CSVQRSTGAAKNIQYF.

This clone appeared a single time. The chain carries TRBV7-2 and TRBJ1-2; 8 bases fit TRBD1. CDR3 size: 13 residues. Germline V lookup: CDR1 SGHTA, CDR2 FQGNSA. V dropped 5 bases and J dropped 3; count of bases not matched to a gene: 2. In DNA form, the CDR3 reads TGTGCCAGCAGCCCACAGGGGGACTATGGCTACACCTTC. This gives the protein CASSPQGDYGYTF.

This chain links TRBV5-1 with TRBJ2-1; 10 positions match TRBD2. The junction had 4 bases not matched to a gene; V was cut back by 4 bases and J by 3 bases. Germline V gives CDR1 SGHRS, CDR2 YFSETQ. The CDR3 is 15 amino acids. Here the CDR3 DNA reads TGCGCCAGCAGCCCCGGGACTAGCGTCTACAATGAGCAGTTCTTC. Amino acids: CASSPGTSVYNEQFF.

DNA of the CDR3: TGTGCCAGCAGCTTAGTCGGAACAGGGGGAGATACGCAGTATTTT. This sequence encodes CASSLVGTGGDTQYF. The genes are TRBV7-9 and TRBJ2-3, with 8 bases that match TRBD1. This CDR3 has 15 residues. Germline-derived CDR1 and CDR2 are SEHNR and FQNEAQ (reference sequence). V lost 1 base to trimming and J lost 5 bases; unmatched junction nucleotides: 5.

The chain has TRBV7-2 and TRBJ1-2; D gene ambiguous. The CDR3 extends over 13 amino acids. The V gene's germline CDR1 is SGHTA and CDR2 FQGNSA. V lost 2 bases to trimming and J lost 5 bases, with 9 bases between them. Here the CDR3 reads CASSLQDGYGYTF. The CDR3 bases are TGTGCCAGCAGCTTACAAGACGGGTATGGCTACACCTTC.

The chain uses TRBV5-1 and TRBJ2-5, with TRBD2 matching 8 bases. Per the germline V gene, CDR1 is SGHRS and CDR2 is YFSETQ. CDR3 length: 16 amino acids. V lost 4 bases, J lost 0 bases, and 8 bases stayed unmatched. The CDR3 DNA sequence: TGCGCCAGCAGCCTATTTACTAGCGGAAACCAAGAGACCCAGTACTTC. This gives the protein CASSLFTSGNQETQYF.

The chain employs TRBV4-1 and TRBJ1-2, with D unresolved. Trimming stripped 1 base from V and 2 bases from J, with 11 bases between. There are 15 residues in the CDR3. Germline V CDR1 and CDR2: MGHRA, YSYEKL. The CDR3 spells CASSQVGQINYGYTF. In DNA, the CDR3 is TGCGCCAGCAGCCAAGTTGGGCAGATCAACTATGGCTACACCTTC.

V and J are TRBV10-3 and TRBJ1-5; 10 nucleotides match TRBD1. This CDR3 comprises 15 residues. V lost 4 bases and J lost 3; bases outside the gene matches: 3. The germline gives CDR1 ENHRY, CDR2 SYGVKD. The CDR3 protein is CAISGTGGFNQPQHF. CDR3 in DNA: TGTGCCATCAGTGGGACAGGGGGATTCAATCAGCCCCAGCATTTT.

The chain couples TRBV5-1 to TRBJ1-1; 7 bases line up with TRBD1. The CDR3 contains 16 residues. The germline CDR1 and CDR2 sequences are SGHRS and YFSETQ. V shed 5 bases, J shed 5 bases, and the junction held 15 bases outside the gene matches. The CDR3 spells CASRIQSDRVGTEAFF. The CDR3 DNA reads TGCGCCAGCAGGATCCAGTCCGACAGGGTGGGGACTGAAGCTTTCTTT.

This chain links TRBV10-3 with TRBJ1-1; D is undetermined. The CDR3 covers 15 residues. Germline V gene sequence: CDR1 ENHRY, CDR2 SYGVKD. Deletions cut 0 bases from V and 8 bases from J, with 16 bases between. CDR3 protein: CAISESGESWVEAFF. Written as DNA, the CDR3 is TGTGCCATCAGTGAGTCGGGCGAAAGCTGGGTGGAAGCTTTCTTT.

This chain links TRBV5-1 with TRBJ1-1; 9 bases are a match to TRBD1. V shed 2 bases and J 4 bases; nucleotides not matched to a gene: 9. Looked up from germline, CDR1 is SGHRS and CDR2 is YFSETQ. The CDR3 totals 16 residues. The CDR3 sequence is CASSLQTGGWVTEAFF. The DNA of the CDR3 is TGCGCCAGCAGCTTACAGACAGGGGGTTGGGTCACTGAAGCTTTCTTT.

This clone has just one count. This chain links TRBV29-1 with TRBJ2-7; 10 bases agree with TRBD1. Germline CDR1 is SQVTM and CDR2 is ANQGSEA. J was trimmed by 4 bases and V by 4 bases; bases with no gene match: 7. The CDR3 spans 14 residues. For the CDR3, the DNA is TGCAGCGTTGTTATTGGACAGGGGGGATACGAGCAGTACTTC. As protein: CSVVIGQGGYEQYF.

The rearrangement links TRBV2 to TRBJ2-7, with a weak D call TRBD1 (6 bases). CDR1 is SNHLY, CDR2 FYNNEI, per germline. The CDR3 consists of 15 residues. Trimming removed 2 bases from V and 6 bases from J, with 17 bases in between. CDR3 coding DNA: TGTGCCAGCAGTGAATTTTCTCCCAGGGGTTTCGAGCAGTACTTC. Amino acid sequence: CASSEFSPRGFEQYF.

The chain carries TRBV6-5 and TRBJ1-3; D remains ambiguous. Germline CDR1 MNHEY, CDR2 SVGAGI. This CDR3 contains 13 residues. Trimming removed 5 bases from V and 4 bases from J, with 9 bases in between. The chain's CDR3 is CASSEHPGNTIYF. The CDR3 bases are TGTGCCAGCAGTGAACATCCCGGAAACACCATATATTTT.

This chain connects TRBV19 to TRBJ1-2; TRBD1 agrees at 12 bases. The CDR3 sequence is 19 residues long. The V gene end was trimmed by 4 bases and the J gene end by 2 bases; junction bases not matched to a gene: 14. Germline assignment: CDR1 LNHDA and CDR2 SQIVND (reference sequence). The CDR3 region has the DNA TGTGCCAGTAGTACGAACCGTCCGGGACAGGGGGCGCCGAACTATGGCTACACCTTC. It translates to CASSTNRPGQGAPNYGYTF.